A selection of T cell receptor beta chains follows, all from one sample in a study of T cell changes during pregnancy in multiple sclerosis. Assay used: immunoSEQ multiplex PCR; TCRdb lists only in-frame clones, some missing. The sample contains 60,000 or so clones, less than 95% of which appear only once. The input for sequencing was peripheral blood, taken in the second trimester of pregnancy. These receptors all stem from a female donor in good health, enrolled as a control in a pregnancy study. Both conserved end residues are part of each CDR3. The order of the fields is J gene, V gene, D gene, clone size, CDR3 protein, CDR3 DNA. D genes are given only for firm matches. Expanded clones are given a class, and other clones once, few, many or no size at all.

J: TRBJ1-5; V: TRBV15; D: -; size: -; CDR3: CATSRGGTEPQHF; DNA: TGTGCCACCAGCAGGGGAGGGACGGAGCCCCAGCATTTT
J: TRBJ2-2; V: TRBV25-1; D: -; size: -; CDR3: CASSELGPTGELFF; DNA: TGTGCCAGCAGTGAATTGGGGCCCACCGGGGAGCTGTTTTTT
J: TRBJ1-6; V: TRBV2; D: -; size: -; CDR3: CASSEAHSGSPLHF; DNA: TGTGCCAGCAGTGAAGCCCATTCCGGGTCACCCCTCCACTTT
J: TRBJ1-3; V: TRBV10-3; D: TRBD1; size: -; CDR3: CAIRGQPPSGNTIYF; DNA: TGTGCCATCAGGGGACAGCCACCCTCTGGAAACACCATATATTTT
J: TRBJ2-7; V: TRBV7-9; D: -; size: once; CDR3: CASRDSRSYEQYF; DNA: TGTGCCTCTCGGGACTCCCGCTCCTACGAGCAGTACTTC
J: TRBJ2-7; V: TRBV7-6; D: TRBD2; size: -; CDR3: CASSPGTIPYEQYF; DNA: TGTGCCAGCAGCCCCGGGACTATACCCTACGAGCAGTACTTC
J: TRBJ1-2; V: TRBV15; D: TRBD1; size: -; CDR3: CATSGGTGLSLDGYTF; DNA: TGTGCCACCAGCGGGGGGACAGGGCTTTCCCTAGATGGCTACACCTTC
J: TRBJ1-5; V: TRBV6-6; D: -; size: -; CDR3: CASSSTSNQPQHF; DNA: TGTGCCAGCAGTTCTACCAGCAATCAGCCCCAGCATTTT
J: TRBJ1-2; V: TRBV7-9; D: -; size: -; CDR3: CASSLGVGGNYGYTF; DNA: TGTGCCAGCAGCTTGGGGGTGGGGGGTAACTATGGCTACACCTTC
J: TRBJ2-5; V: TRBV7-2; D: -; size: -; CDR3: CASTQDSTTETQYF; DNA: TGTGCCAGCACCCAGGACAGTACGACGGAGACCCAGTACTTC
J: TRBJ2-2; V: TRBV5-1; D: -; size: -; CDR3: CASSPPRPTGELFF; DNA: TGCGCCAGCAGCCCACCTAGACCGACCGGGGAGCTGTTTTTT
J: TRBJ1-5; V: TRBV6-1; D: -; size: -; CDR3: CASSPQGFNQPQHF; DNA: TGTGCCAGCAGTCCCCAGGGGTTTAATCAGCCCCAGCATTTT
J: TRBJ2-7; V: TRBV28; D: -; size: -; CDR3: CASSGRPQGEQYF; DNA: TGTGCCAGCAGCGGCCGGCCCCAGGGGGAGCAGTACTTC
J: TRBJ2-1; V: TRBV4-1; D: TRBD2; size: -; CDR3: CASSQFLLGLAGGPRDNEQFF; DNA: TGCGCCAGCAGCCAATTTCTTCTTGGACTAGCGGGAGGGCCTAGGGACAATGAGCAGTTCTTC
J: TRBJ1-2; V: TRBV7-9; D: TRBD1; size: once; CDR3: CASSLVPTGGTGYTF; DNA: TGTGCCAGCAGCTTAGTACCCACAGGGGGCACGGGCTACACCTTC
J: TRBJ2-7; V: TRBV28; D: -; size: -; CDR3: CASSSTRSFYEQYF; DNA: TGTGCCAGCAGTTCCACTAGGTCTTTCTACGAGCAGTACTTC
J: TRBJ1-6; V: TRBV29-1; D: TRBD1; size: once; CDR3: CSVADRGDSPLHF; DNA: TGCAGCGTTGCCGACAGGGGTGATTCACCCCTCCACTTT
J: TRBJ1-5; V: TRBV5-8; D: TRBD1; size: -; CDR3: CASSSGQGSLGNNQPQHF; DNA: TGTGCCAGCAGTTCGGGACAGGGGTCCCTCGGAAACAATCAGCCCCAGCATTTT
J: TRBJ1-1; V: TRBV5-1; D: TRBD1; size: -; CDR3: CASQGGTEAFF; DNA: TGCGCCAGCCAGGGGGGAACTGAAGCTTTCTTT
J: TRBJ2-1; V: TRBV9; D: TRBD1; size: -; CDR3: CASSSRDRDNLQFF; DNA: TGTGCCAGCAGCAGCCGGGACAGGGACAATTTGCAGTTCTTC
J: TRBJ2-7; V: TRBV7-2; D: TRBD2; size: -; CDR3: CASSLERGPYEQYF; DNA: TGTGCCAGCAGCTTAGAGCGGGGACCATACGAGCAGTACTTC
J: TRBJ2-7; V: TRBV19; D: TRBD1; size: -; CDR3: CASSLGQGYEQYF; DNA: TGTGCCAGTAGTTTGGGACAGGGGTACGAGCAGTACTTC
J: TRBJ1-4; V: TRBV6-6; D: TRBD1; size: -; CDR3: CASGPTGGTEKLFF; DNA: TGTGCCAGCGGCCCCACAGGGGGCACTGAAAAACTGTTTTTT
J: TRBJ2-7; V: TRBV15; D: -; size: -; CDR3: CATSRDPRQGRRGSYEQYF; DNA: TGTGCCACCAGCAGAGATCCCCGACAGGGCAGGAGGGGTTCCTACGAGCAGTACTTC
J: TRBJ1-2; V: TRBV28; D: -; size: -; CDR3: CASMGAMDYGYTF; DNA: TGTGCCAGCATGGGGGCAATGGACTATGGCTACACCTTC
J: TRBJ1-1; V: TRBV10-3; D: TRBD1; size: -; CDR3: CAISEPGTGESAAFF; DNA: TGTGCCATCAGTGAGCCTGGGACAGGGGAATCGGCAGCTTTCTTT
J: TRBJ2-1; V: TRBV28; D: TRBD2; size: -; CDR3: CASSLGTSLNEQFF; DNA: TGTGCCAGCAGTTTAGGGACTAGCCTCAATGAGCAGTTCTTC
J: TRBJ2-7; V: TRBV7-8; D: -; size: once; CDR3: CASSLAGGPYEQYF; DNA: TGTGCCAGCAGCTTAGCGGGAGGTCCCTACGAGCAGTACTTC
J: TRBJ1-2; V: TRBV28; D: TRBD1; size: few; CDR3: CATGTGDRLDGYTF; DNA: TGTGCCACCGGGACAGGGGACCGGCTGGATGGCTACACCTTC
J: TRBJ1-5; V: TRBV18; D: -; size: -; CDR3: CASSPPEGSNQPQHF; DNA: TGTGCCAGCTCACCACCCGAGGGTAGCAATCAGCCCCAGCATTTT
J: TRBJ2-7; V: TRBV19; D: -; size: -; CDR3: CASGCFSYEQYF; DNA: TGTGCCAGTGGCTGCTTTTCCTACGAGCAGTACTTC
J: TRBJ2-3; V: TRBV18; D: -; size: few; CDR3: CASSPNTDTQYF; DNA: TGTGCCAGCTCACCCAACACAGATACGCAGTATTTT
J: TRBJ2-2; V: TRBV10-1; D: TRBD1; size: -; CDR3: CASSRGTNTGELFF; DNA: TGCGCCAGCAGCAGGGGGACGAACACCGGGGAGCTGTTTTTT
J: TRBJ2-3; V: TRBV27; D: TRBD2; size: few; CDR3: CASSLSIGRTDTQYF; DNA: TGTGCCAGCAGTTTATCGATCGGGAGGACAGATACGCAGTATTTT
J: TRBJ2-7; V: TRBV9; D: -; size: -; CDR3: CASSTAGGVEGEQYF; DNA: TGTGCCAGCAGCACCGCAGGAGGGGTTGAGGGCGAGCAGTACTTC
J: TRBJ2-1; V: TRBV5-1; D: -; size: -; CDR3: CASSFPTSRSGDEQFF; DNA: TGCGCCAGCAGCTTCCCCACCTCGAGGAGCGGCGATGAGCAGTTCTTC
J: TRBJ2-1; V: TRBV9; D: TRBD2; size: -; CDR3: CASSVASGGVYEQFF; DNA: TGTGCCAGCAGCGTAGCCAGCGGGGGGGTCTATGAGCAGTTCTTC
J: TRBJ2-7; V: TRBV6-4; D: -; size: -; CDR3: CASSEYYSYEQYF; DNA: TGTGCCAGCAGTGAATACTACTCCTACGAGCAGTACTTC
J: TRBJ1-6; V: TRBV5-6; D: -; size: -; CDR3: CASSLGELPSPLHF; DNA: TGTGCCAGCAGCTTGGGGGAGTTGCCATCACCCCTCCACTTT
J: TRBJ1-1; V: TRBV11-2; D: TRBD1; size: -; CDR3: CASSARQGWDTEAFF; DNA: TGTGCCAGCAGCGCCAGACAGGGGTGGGACACTGAAGCTTTCTTT
J: TRBJ2-3; V: TRBV9; D: TRBD2; size: -; CDR3: CASSVGSSGSTDTQYF; DNA: TGTGCCAGCAGCGTAGGGTCTAGCGGGAGCACAGATACGCAGTATTTT
J: TRBJ1-1; V: TRBV6-5; D: -; size: -; CDR3: CASSSDRNTEAFF; DNA: TGTGCCAGCAGTTCCGACAGAAACACTGAAGCTTTCTTT
J: TRBJ2-1; V: TRBV11-2; D: -; size: -; CDR3: CASSLDLRGYQFF; DNA: TGTGCCAGCAGCTTAGATCTCCGAGGATATCAGTTCTTC
J: TRBJ1-5; V: TRBV5-6; D: TRBD1; size: -; CDR3: CASSLFRTGGKGNQPQHF; DNA: TGTGCCAGCAGCTTGTTCCGGACAGGGGGGAAGGGCAATCAGCCCCAGCATTTT
J: TRBJ1-4; V: TRBV5-4; D: -; size: -; CDR3: CASSLRGPGNKLFF; DNA: TGTGCCAGCAGCTTGCGCGGGCCCGGAAATAAACTGTTTTTT
J: TRBJ2-3; V: TRBV7-6; D: TRBD2; size: -; CDR3: CASSLEAGGLTDTQYF; DNA: TGTGCCAGCAGCTTAGAAGCGGGAGGTCTCACAGATACGCAGTATTTT
J: TRBJ1-5; V: TRBV19; D: -; size: -; CDR3: CASSTGVGYQPQHF; DNA: TGTGCCAGTAGTACGGGGGTAGGCTACCAGCCCCAGCATTTT